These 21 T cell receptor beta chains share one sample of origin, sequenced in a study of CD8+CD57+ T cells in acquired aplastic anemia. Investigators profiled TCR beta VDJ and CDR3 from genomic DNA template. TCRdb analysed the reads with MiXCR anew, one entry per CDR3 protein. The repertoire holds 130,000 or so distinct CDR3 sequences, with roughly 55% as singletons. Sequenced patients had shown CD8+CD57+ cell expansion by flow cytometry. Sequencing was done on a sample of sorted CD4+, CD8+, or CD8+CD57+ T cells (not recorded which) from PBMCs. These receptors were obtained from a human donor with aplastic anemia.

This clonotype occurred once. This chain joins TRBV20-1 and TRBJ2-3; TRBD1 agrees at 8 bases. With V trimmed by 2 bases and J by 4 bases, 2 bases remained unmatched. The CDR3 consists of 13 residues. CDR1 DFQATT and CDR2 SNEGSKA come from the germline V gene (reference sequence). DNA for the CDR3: TGCAGTGCTAGAAGACAGGGGTCAGATACGCAGTATTTT. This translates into CSARRQGSDTQYF.

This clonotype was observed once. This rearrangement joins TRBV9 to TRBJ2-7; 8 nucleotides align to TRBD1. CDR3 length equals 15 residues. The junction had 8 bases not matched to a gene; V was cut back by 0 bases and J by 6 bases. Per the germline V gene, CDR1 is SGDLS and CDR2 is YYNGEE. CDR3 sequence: CASSVASQGAGEQYF. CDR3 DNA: TGTGCCAGCAGCGTAGCTAGCCAGGGGGCAGGCGAGCAGTACTTC. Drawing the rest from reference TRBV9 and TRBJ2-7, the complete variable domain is DSGVTQTPKHLITATGQRVTLRCSPRSGDLSVYWYQQSLDQGLQFLIQYYNGEERAKGNILERFSAQQFPDLHSELNLSSLELGDSALYFCASSVASQGAGEQYFGPGTRLTVT.

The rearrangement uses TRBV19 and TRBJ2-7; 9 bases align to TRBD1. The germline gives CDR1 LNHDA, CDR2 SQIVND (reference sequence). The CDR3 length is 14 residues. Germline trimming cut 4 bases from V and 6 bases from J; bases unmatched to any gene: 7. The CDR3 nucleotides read TGTGCCAGTAGTACGGGACAGGGAAAGGGCGAGCAGTACTTC. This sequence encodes CASSTGQGKGEQYF.

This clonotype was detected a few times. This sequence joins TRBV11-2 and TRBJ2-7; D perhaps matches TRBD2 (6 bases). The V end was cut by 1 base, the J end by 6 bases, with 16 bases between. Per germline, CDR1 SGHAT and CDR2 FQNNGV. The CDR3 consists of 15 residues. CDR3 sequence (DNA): TGTGCCAGCAGCTTAGGTCGTGGAGGGGTAGGCGAGCAGTACTTC. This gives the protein CASSLGRGGVGEQYF.

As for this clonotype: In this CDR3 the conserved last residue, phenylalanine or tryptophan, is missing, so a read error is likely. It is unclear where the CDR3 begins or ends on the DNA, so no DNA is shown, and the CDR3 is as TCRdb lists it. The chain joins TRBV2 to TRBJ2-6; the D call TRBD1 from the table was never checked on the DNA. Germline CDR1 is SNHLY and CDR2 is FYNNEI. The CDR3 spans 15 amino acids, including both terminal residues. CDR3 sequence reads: CASSTRGSGANVLKI.

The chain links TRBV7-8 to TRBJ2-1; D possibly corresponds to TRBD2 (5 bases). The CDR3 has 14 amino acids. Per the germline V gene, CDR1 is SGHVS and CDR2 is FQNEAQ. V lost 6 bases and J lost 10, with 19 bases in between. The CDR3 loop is CASSESSNRKEQFF. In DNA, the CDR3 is TGTGCCAGCAGTGAATCTAGCAACCGGAAGGAGCAGTTCTTC.

CDR3 in amino acids: CASSPTRPTGGTDTQYF. The CDR3 DNA reads as TGTGCCAGCAGCCCAACTAGACCGACAGGGGGCACAGATACGCAGTATTTT. The chain links TRBV2 to TRBJ2-3, with TRBD1 matching 8 bases. CDR3 length equals 17 residues. Per the germline V gene, CDR1 is SNHLY and CDR2 is FYNNEI. J gave up 1 base and V 6 bases, and 12 bases lay outside the gene matches.

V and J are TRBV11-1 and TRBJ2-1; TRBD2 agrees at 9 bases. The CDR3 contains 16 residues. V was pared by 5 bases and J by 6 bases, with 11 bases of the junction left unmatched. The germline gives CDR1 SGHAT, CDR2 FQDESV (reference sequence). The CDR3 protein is CASSPTWKRGANEQFF. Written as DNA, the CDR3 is TGTGCCAGCAGCCCCACCTGGAAGCGGGGGGCCAATGAGCAGTTCTTC.

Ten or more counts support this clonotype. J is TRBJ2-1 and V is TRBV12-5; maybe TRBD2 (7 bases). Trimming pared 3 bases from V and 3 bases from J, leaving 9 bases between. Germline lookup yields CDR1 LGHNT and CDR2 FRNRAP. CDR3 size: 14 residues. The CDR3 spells CASGLGGDYNEQFF. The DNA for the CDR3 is TGTGCTAGTGGTTTAGGGGGGGACTACAATGAGCAGTTCTTC.

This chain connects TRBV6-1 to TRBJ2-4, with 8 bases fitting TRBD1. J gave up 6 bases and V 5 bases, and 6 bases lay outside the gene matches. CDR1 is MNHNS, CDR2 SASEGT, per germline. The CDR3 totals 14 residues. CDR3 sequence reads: CASSRDRSLNIQYF. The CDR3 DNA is TGTGCCAGCAGTCGGGACAGGAGCCTAAACATTCAGTACTTC.

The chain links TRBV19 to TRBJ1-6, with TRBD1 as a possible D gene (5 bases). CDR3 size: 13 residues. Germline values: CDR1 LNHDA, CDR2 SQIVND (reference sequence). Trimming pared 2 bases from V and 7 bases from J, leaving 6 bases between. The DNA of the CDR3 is TGTGCCAGTAGTATACGACAGAATTCACCCCTCCACTTT. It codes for CASSIRQNSPLHF.

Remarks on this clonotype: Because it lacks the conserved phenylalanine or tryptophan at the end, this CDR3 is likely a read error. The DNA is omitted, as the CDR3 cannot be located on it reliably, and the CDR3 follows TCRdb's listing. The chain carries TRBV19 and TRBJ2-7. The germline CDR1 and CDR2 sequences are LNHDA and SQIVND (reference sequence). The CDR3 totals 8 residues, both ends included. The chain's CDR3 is CASSIEVG.

The chain's CDR3 is CASSLIAGGAYEQYF. In DNA, the CDR3 is TGTGCCAGCAGCCTTATAGCGGGAGGTGCCTACGAGCAGTACTTC. This sequence joins TRBV5-6 and TRBJ2-7; 10 bases align to TRBD2. CDR1 and CDR2 (germline): SGHDT, YYEEEE. The CDR3 runs to 15 residues. The V gene end was trimmed by 4 bases and the J gene end by 2 bases; junction bases not matched to a gene: 6.

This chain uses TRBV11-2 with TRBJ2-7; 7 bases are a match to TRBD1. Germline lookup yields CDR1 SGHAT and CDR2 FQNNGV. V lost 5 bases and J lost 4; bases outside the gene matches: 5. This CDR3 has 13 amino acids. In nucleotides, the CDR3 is TGTGCCAGCAGCCGAGGGACAGAATACGAGCAGTACTTC. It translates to CASSRGTEYEQYF.

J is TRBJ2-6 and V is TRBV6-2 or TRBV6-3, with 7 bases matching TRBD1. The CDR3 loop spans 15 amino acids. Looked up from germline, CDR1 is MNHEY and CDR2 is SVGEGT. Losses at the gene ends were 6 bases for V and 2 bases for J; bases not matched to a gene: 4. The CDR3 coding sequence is TGTGCCAGCAGACCCCAGGGGGCTGGGGCCAACGTCCTGACTTTC. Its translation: CASRPQGAGANVLTF.

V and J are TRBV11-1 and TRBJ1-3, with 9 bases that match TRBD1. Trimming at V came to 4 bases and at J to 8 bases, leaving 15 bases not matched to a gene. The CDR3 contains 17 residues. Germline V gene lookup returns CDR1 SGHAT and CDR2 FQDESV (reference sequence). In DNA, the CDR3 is TGTGCCAGCAGCTCCTCTACTCCGGGACAGGGTACAGACACCATATATTTT. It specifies CASSSSTPGQGTDTIYF.

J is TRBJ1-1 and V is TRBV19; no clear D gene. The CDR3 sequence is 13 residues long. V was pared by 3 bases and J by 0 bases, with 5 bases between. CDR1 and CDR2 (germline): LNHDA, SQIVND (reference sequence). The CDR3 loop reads CASSIKVNTEAFF. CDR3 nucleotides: TGTGCCAGTAGTATCAAAGTGAACACTGAAGCTTTCTTT.

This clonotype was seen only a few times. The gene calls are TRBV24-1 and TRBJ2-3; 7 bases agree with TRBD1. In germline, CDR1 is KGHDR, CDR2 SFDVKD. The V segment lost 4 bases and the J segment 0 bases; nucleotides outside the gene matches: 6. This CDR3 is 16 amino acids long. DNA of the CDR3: TGTGCCACCAGTGAGACGGGACAGACTAGCACAGATACGCAGTATTTT. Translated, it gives CATSETGQTSTDTQYF.

CDR3 nucleotide sequence: TGTGCCAGCAGCTTACCCCTAGGGGGGAACACTGAAGCTTTCTTT. Translated, it gives CASSLPLGGNTEAFF. The chain carries TRBV7-9 and TRBJ1-1; tentatively, D is TRBD1 (6 bases). Germline lookup yields CDR1 SEHNR and CDR2 FQNEAQ (reference sequence). The ends were cut back, 2 bases at V and 1 base at J, with 11 bases in the middle. This CDR3 has 15 amino acids.

The CDR3 DNA is TGCAGCGTGACCGGGTATTCCGGGCAGCCCCAGCATTTT. Protein: CSVTGYSGQPQHF. The rearrangement joins TRBV29-1 to TRBJ1-5, with D uncertain. The V and J ends lost 6 bases and 7 bases respectively, with 16 bases between them. Germline-derived CDR1 and CDR2 are SQVTM and ANQGSEA. This CDR3 is built from 13 residues.

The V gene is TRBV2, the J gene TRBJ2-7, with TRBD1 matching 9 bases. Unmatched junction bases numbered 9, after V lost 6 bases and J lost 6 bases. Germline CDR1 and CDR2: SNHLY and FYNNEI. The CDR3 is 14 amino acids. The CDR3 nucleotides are TGTGCCAGCAGAAAGACAGGGGGAAAAAGCGAGCAGTACTTC. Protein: CASRKTGGKSEQYF.